The text below deals with one TCR beta chain. Its specificity is not known. All gene names here are mouse names. Read coverage stops 1 residue before the CDR3 terminus; the germline J gene supplies the remainder. Sequencing was performed with immunoSEQ multiplex PCR; in TCRdb, only in-frame clones are kept and a portion is missing. The sample holds over 6,500 clones; around 50% are singletons and the top ten take 7.7%. The CDR3 consists of 18 residues. Per the germline V gene, CDR1 is NSQYPW and CDR2 is LRSPGD (reference sequence). Unmatched junction bases numbered 9, after V lost 0 bases and J lost 3 bases. This sample stems from a study of tissue T cells after allogeneic stem cell transplantation. Time point given: mouse harvest day 7 after allogeneic transplant. Tail vein injection delivered 10^7 T-cell-depleted bone marrow cells and 10^6 splenic CD5+ T cells. General study results and limits: Only a limited share of tissue TCRs appeared in blood or spleen.

Sequenced: lymph node tissue. The clonotype was recovered from a female BALB/c mouse given C57BL/6 T cells with graft-versus-host disease after an allogeneic hematopoietic cell transplant. This sequence joins TRBV1 and TRBJ1-3, with 9 bases that match TRBD1. CDR3 region: CTCSAEIPTGGRGNTLYF. Partial CDR3 DNA: TGCACCTGCAGTGCAGAAATCCCGACAGGGGGGCGTGGAAATACGCTCTAT.